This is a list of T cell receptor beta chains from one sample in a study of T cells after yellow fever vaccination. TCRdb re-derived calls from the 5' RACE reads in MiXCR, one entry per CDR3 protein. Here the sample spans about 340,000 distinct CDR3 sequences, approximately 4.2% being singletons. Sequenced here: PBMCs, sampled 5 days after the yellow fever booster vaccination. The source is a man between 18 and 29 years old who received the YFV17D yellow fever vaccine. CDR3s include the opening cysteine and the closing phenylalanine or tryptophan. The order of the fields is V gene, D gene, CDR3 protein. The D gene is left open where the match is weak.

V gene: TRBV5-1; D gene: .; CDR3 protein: CASSLIPWNEQFF
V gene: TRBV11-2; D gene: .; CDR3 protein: CASSNPGGWEQYF
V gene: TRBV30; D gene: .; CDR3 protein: CAWSIGDSPLHF
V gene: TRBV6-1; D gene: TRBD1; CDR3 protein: CASSEVGTDLVYTF
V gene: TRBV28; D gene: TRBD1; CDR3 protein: CASSSTGTGFYEQFF
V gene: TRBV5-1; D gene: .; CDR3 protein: CASSLAAASYEQYF
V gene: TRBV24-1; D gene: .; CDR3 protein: CATSALPGINEQFF
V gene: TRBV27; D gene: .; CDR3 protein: CASSSNPRYEQYF
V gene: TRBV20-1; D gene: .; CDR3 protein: CSASEPRETQYF
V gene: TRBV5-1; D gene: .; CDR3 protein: CASSQGDLLGQETQYF
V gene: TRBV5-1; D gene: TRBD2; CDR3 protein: CASSMKVGLAGDEQFF
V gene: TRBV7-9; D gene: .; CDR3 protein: CASSRRGRGTEAFF
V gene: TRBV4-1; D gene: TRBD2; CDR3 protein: CASSNGGALPGNEQFF
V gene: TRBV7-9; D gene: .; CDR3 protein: CASSLGLLNTEAFF
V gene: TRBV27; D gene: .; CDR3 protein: CASSPFPGEYQETQYF
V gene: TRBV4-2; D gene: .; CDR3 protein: CASSHSDSPYNEQFF
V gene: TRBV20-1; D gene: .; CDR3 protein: CSARSLVVYNEQFF
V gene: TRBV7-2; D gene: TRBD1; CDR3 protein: CASSHRDRGLDGYTF
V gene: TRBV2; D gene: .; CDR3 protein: CASGEEVNTEAFF
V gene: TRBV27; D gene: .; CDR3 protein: CASSSPLYEQYF
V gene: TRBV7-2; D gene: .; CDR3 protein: CASSLSVVSKQPQHF
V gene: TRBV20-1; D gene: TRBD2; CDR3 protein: CSATHRPGLAGLNEQFF